Listed below are T cell receptor beta chains from one sample, sequenced in a study of cytomegalovirus exposure and HLA in healthy donors. Here immunoSEQ multiplex PCR was the method, and the copy in TCRdb shows in-frame clones only, minus some. The sample includes 110,000 or so clones, about 88% seen only once; the top ten take roughly 4.2%. The sample taken for sequencing was PBMCs. The receptors shown here come from a woman under 30 in good health and CMV-seropositive. CDR3s include the opening cysteine and the closing phenylalanine or tryptophan. A D gene is named only where the DNA matches it firmly. Size is omitted from some rows. Given values are once, few, many or a class for expanded clones.

j_call v_call d_call clone_size cdr3_nt cdr3_aa
TRBJ1-1 TRBV14 . few TGTGCCAGCAGCAACGGGCAGGGGAACACTGAAGCTTTCTTT CASSNGQGNTEAFF
TRBJ1-1 TRBV5-7 TRBD1 . TGTGCCAGCAGCCTCCGGGACAGGGGCCAGAACACTGAAGCTTTCTTT CASSLRDRGQNTEAFF
TRBJ1-2 TRBV28 . . TGTGCCAGCACCGACATGGTGGGGGGGGACACCTTC CASTDMVGGDTF
TRBJ1-1 TRBV6-5 . . TGTGCCAGCAGATGGGACTCGGGGAACACTGAAGCTTTCTTT CASRWDSGNTEAFF
TRBJ2-2 TRBV7-3 . once TGTGCCAGCAGCTCTCAGGCCGGGGGCACCGGGGAGCTGTTTTTT CASSSQAGGTGELFF
TRBJ2-5 TRBV7-9 TRBD2 once TGTGCCAGCAGCTTATCGACGCGGACTAGCGGGAGAGTGTTAGAGACCCAGTACTTC CASSLSTRTSGRVLETQYF
TRBJ1-2 TRBV7-9 . . TGTGCCAGCAGCTTAGAATCTCATGGCTACACCTTC CASSLESHGYTF
TRBJ2-2 TRBV28 TRBD2 . TGTGCCAGCAGACTCACTAGCGGTATAAACACCGGGGAGCTGTTTTTT CASRLTSGINTGELFF
TRBJ2-5 TRBV19 TRBD2 . TGTGCCAGTAGTATACCTGCAGGGAGGGCGGAGACCCAGTACTTC CASSIPAGRAETQYF
TRBJ2-3 TRBV10-3 . . TGTGCCATCAGTCCGGGACAAACGAGGGGCACAGATACGCAGTATTTT CAISPGQTRGTDTQYF
TRBJ1-1 TRBV20-1 . . TGCAGTGCTCGAAGGGGAGGAGAAGCTTTCTTT CSARRGGEAFF
TRBJ2-7 TRBV10-3 . few TGTGCCATCGGGGCAGTAGACTACGAGCAGTACTTC CAIGAVDYEQYF
TRBJ2-1 TRBV2 . . TGTGCCAGCAGTGAGCAGGGCCTAAATGAGCAGTTCTTC CASSEQGLNEQFF
TRBJ2-3 TRBV6-7 TRBD1 . TGTGCCAGCAGTTACCCAGGGGACAGGGGAAGAGGCGCAGATACGCAGTATTTT CASSYPGDRGRGADTQYF
TRBJ2-3 TRBV18 . once TGTGCCAGCTCACCACGAAGCTCAGATACGCAGTATTTT CASSPRSSDTQYF
TRBJ1-1 TRBV28 . . TGTGCCAGCAGTCCCACAGGTCGCACTGAAGCTTTCTTT CASSPTGRTEAFF
TRBJ2-7 TRBV11-3 . . TGTGCCAGCAGCTTACACAGGGGGGAGGGCGAGCAGTACTTC CASSLHRGEGEQYF
TRBJ2-7 TRBV10-3 TRBD2 few TGTGCCACCCGCGGGGGGTACGAGCAGTACTTC CATRGGYEQYF
TRBJ1-4 TRBV27 . once TGTGCCAGCAGGGGGGGGGCAACTAATGAAAAACTGTTTTTT CASRGGATNEKLFF
TRBJ2-2 TRBV4-2 TRBD2 once TGTGCCAGCAGCCCCCTAGCGGGGGCGAACACCGGGGAGCTGTTTTTT CASSPLAGANTGELFF
TRBJ2-5 TRBV7-3 . . TGTGCCAGCAGCTTAACCAGGCAAGAGACCCAGTACTTC CASSLTRQETQYF
TRBJ1-5 TRBV19 . . TGTGCCAGTAGTATCGAGACTCAGACCCAGCCCCAGCATTTT CASSIETQTQPQHF
TRBJ2-1 TRBV9 TRBD2 . TGTGCCAGCAGCGTAGGAGCGGGGGGCAACAATGAGCAGTTCTTC CASSVGAGGNNEQFF
TRBJ1-4 TRBV6-5 . . TGTGCCAGCAGTTCGGGCGGGGGAAATGAAAAACTGTTTTTT CASSSGGGNEKLFF
TRBJ1-6 TRBV25-1 . few TGTGCCAGCAGTGGACAGGTAGCTTCACCCCTCCACTTT CASSGQVASPLHF
TRBJ2-1 TRBV7-3 . . TGTGCCAGCAGCTTACTTTTAGAAAATGAGCAGTTCTTC CASSLLLENEQFF
TRBJ1-5 TRBV7-8 . . TGTGCCAGCAGCAGCGGGACCGGTAAAAGCAATCAGCCCCAGCATTTT CASSSGTGKSNQPQHF
TRBJ2-4 TRBV5-1 TRBD1 . TGCGCCAGCAGCCAAGGACAGGGAATAAGTTGGGCCAAAAACATTCAGTACTTC CASSQGQGISWAKNIQYF
TRBJ2-4 TRBV5-1 TRBD1 once TGCGCCAGCAGCCAAGGGGGCAGGCTCACCAAAAACATTCAGTACTTC CASSQGGRLTKNIQYF
TRBJ2-2 TRBV6-5 . . TGTGCCAGCAGTTACTGGGCAACGAACACCGGGGAGCTGTTTTTT CASSYWATNTGELFF
TRBJ1-2 TRBV4-1 TRBD1 . TGCGCCAGCAGCCGACTTCCCGGGACAGGGGATGGCTACACCTTC CASSRLPGTGDGYTF
TRBJ2-7 TRBV11-3 . . TGTGCCAGCAGCTTACGCTCGGGCTACGAGCAGTACTTC CASSLRSGYEQYF
TRBJ2-2 TRBV9 TRBD1 . TGTGCCAGCAGCACCCGACAGGGTTTAAACACCGGGGAGCTGTTTTTT CASSTRQGLNTGELFF
TRBJ1-5 TRBV27 TRBD1 few TGTGCCAGCAGTTTCCAGGGGGCGAGCAATCAGCCCCAGCATTTT CASSFQGASNQPQHF
TRBJ2-5 TRBV4-1 . . TGCGCCAGCAGCCAAGTCTTCGGTCAAGAGACCCAGTACTTC CASSQVFGQETQYF
TRBJ2-2 TRBV18 . few TGTGCCAGCTCGCGAACGGGCACCGGGGAGCTGTTTTTT CASSRTGTGELFF
TRBJ1-1 TRBV6-1 . . TGTGCCAGCAGTGACCTCGCGGGGGACACTGAAGCTTTCTTT CASSDLAGDTEAFF
TRBJ2-4 TRBV2 TRBD2 . TGTGCCAGCAGTGGCTCTAGCGGGAGCAATCAGTACTTC CASSGSSGSNQYF
TRBJ1-5 TRBV19 . . TGTGCCAGTAGTATAGGACAGACCAATCAGCCCCAGCATTTT CASSIGQTNQPQHF
TRBJ1-2 TRBV5-6 TRBD1 . TGTGCCAGCAGCTCGATACAGGGGGACTATGGCTACACCTTC CASSSIQGDYGYTF
TRBJ2-7 TRBV11-2 . . TGTGCCAGCAGCTTAAGGGGGGGCCACGAGCAGTACTTC CASSLRGGHEQYF
TRBJ1-6 TRBV5-1 TRBD1 . TGCGCCAGCAGCTTGGCCAGGGGGAATTCACCCCTCCACTTT CASSLARGNSPLHF
TRBJ1-1 TRBV28 . . TGTGGTACACAGTTCCTGAACGCTGAAGCTTTCTTT CGTQFLNAEAFF
TRBJ1-1 TRBV6-5 . few TGTGCCAGCAGTTACTCGAGGGAAACTTTCTTT CASSYSRETFF
TRBJ2-1 TRBV11-2 . . TGTGCCAGCAGCTCCCAGACTACCAGTGGGAGCTATGAGCAGTTCTTC CASSSQTTSGSYEQFF
TRBJ2-7 TRBV11-3 TRBD2 . TGTGCCAGCAGCGCTCCTGCTAGCGGGAGGATCCACGAGCAGTACTTC CASSAPASGRIHEQYF
TRBJ2-3 TRBV9 . once TGTGCCAGCAGCGTGCGGGTATCAGATACGCAGTATTTT CASSVRVSDTQYF
TRBJ2-5 TRBV27 . . TGTGCCAGCAGACTAGCTTACAACCAAGAGACCCAGTACTTC CASRLAYNQETQYF
TRBJ1-4 TRBV5-1 TRBD1 . TGCGCCAGCAGCCCTGACAGGGGGGGCGAAAAACTGTTTTTT CASSPDRGGEKLFF
TRBJ2-6 TRBV14 . . TGTGCCAGCAGCCAAGGCCCACAGGGTCTCTCTGGGGCCAACGTCCTGACTTTC CASSQGPQGLSGANVLTF
TRBJ1-5 TRBV28 TRBD1 . TGTGCCAGCAGTCTCACAGGGGATGGTGTGAACAATCAGCCCCAGCATTTT CASSLTGDGVNNQPQHF
TRBJ2-1 TRBV9 TRBD2 . TGTGCCAGCAGCCTCACAGGGCTAGCGGGGGGGTTGAGCTCCTACAATGAGCAGTTCTTC CASSLTGLAGGLSSYNEQFF